The source of this TCR beta chain is a study of blood T cell repertoires in COVID-19. Study information: The study drew acute and convalescent COVID-19 samples from the United States, Italy and Spain.

Recovered participants had two consecutive negative NP/OP PCR tests, healthcare professional clearance, or symptom resolution. Per the original methods: Estimation of nucleated cell counts was performed using reference gene primer amplification. Clones were read by immunoSEQ multiplex PCR, and TCRdb kept only the in-frame ones, dropping some. The V and J calls and clone size come from that table; D and trimming were worked out from the DNA. The repertoire has 300,000 to 350,000 clones, roughly 88% of them found once; the top ten carry over 2%. The germline CDR1 and CDR2 sequences are LGHNA and YNFKEQ. The CDR3 is made up of 15 amino acids. The V end lost 2 bases, the J end lost 1 base, and 11 bases lay between the germline ends.

The gene calls are TRBV4-2 and TRBJ1-1; maybe TRBD1 (5 bases). The receptor was isolated from a man aged 25 to 40 who had recovered from COVID-19. Sequences were obtained from PBMCs or T cells enriched from blood (not recorded which). CDR3 DNA sequence: TGTGCCAGCAGCCAACACCAGGGATCGAACACTGAAGCTTTCTTT. This gives the protein CASSQHQGSNTEAFF.